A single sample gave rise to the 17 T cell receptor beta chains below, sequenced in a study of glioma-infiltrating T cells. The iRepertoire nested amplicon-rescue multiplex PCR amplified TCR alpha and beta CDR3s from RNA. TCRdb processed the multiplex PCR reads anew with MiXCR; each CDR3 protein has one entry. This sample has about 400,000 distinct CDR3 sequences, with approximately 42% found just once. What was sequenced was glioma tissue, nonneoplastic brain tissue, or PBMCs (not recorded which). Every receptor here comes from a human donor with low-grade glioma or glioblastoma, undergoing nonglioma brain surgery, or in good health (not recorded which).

The CDR3 DNA is TGTGCCAGTAGGCCTCGGACGCCCTTTGATGAAAAACTGTTTTTT. Residues: CASRPRTPFDEKLFF. This rearrangement joins TRBV19 to TRBJ1-4; the D is unclear. Germline loops: CDR1 LNHDA, CDR2 SQIVND (reference sequence). V shed 6 bases and J shed 6 bases, with 17 bases lying between them. This CDR3 is 15 amino acids long. The full variable domain, its missing parts supplied by reference TRBV19 and TRBJ1-4, is DGGITQSPKYLFRKEGQNVTLSCEQNLNHDAMYWYRQDPGQGLRLIYYSQIVNDFQKGDIAEGYSVSREKKESFPLTVTSAQKNPTAFYLCASRPRTPFDEKLFFGSGTQLSVL.

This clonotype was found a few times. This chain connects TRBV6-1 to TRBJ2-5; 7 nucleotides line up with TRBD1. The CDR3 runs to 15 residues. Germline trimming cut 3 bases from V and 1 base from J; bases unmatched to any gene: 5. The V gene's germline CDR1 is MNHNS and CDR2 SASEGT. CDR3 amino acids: CASSDLDRVQETQYF. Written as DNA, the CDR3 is TGTGCCAGCAGTGACCTCGACAGGGTCCAAGAGACCCAGTACTTC.

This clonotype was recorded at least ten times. CDR3 in amino acids: CASRTENTEAFF. For the CDR3, the DNA is TGTGCCAGCAGGACAGAGAACACTGAAGCTTTCTTT. The genes are TRBV6-1 and TRBJ1-1; D is possibly TRBD1 (5 bases). This CDR3 is built from 12 residues. The V gene lost 6 bases and the J gene lost 1 base, with 6 bases spanning the gap. Per germline, CDR1 MNHNS and CDR2 SASEGT.

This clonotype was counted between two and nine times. DNA for the CDR3: TGTGCCAGTAGTCCGGGACTAGCGGGAGGCGAGCAGTACTTC. This codes for CASSPGLAGGEQYF. V usage is TRBV19 and J usage is TRBJ2-7; 15 bases align to TRBD2. The V segment lost 5 bases and the J segment 6 bases; nucleotides outside the gene matches: 2. The CDR3 loop spans 14 amino acids. Per germline, CDR1 LNHDA and CDR2 SQIVND (reference sequence).

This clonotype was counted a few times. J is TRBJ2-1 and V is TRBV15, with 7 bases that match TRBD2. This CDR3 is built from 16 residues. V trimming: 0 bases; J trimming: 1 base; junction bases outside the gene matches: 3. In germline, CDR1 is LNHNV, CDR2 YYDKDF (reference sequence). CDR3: CATSRDGGSSYNEQFF. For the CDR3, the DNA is TGTGCCACCAGCAGAGACGGGGGGTCGTCCTACAATGAGCAGTTCTTC.

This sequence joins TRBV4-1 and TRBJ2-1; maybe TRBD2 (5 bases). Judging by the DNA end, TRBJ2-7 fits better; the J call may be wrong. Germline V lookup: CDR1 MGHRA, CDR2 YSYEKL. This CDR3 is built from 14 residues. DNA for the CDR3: TGCGCCAGCAGCCATCCCTTCGGGGTATACGAGCAGTACTTC. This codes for CASSHPFGVYEQYF.

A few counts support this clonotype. CDR3 nucleotides: TGTGCCAGCAGTGAAGCCGGGATCGGCGATCAGCCCCAGCATTTT. This gives the protein CASSEAGIGDQPQHF. This sequence joins TRBV25-1 and TRBJ1-5; D uncertain. V was trimmed by 2 bases and J by 5 bases, leaving 13 bases between them. Germline V gene data show CDR1 as MGHDK and CDR2 as SYGVNS. The CDR3 totals 15 residues.

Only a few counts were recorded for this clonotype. CDR3 nucleotides: TGTGCCAGCAGTTTAAGGGGGCACGGTGAAAAACTGTTTTTT. This codes for CASSLRGHGEKLFF. The V gene is TRBV12-3 or TRBV12-4, the J gene TRBJ1-4, with 7 bases identical to TRBD1. V was clipped by 2 bases and J by 7 bases; unmatched bases: 4. The CDR3 is 14 residues long.

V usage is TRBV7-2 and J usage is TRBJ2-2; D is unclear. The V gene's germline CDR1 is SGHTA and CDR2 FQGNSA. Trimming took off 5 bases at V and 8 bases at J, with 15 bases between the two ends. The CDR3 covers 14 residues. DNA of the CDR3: TGTGCCAGCAGCCCATTTGGAGAGTCTGGGGAGCTGTTTTTT. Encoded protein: CASSPFGESGELFF.

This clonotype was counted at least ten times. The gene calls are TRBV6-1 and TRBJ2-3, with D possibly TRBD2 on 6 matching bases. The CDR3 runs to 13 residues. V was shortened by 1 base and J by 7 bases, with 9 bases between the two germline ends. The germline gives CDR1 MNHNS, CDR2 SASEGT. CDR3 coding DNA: TGTGCCAGCAGTGAAGGGCGGGAAAATACGCAGTATTTT. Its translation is CASSEGRENTQYF.

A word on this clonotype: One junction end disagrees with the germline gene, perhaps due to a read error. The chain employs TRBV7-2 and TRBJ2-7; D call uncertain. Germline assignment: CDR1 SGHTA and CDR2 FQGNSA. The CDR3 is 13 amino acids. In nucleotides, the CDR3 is TGTGCCAGCAGCGACCTTACTCGACCCCTTCGAGACTTC. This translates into CASSDLTRPLRDF.

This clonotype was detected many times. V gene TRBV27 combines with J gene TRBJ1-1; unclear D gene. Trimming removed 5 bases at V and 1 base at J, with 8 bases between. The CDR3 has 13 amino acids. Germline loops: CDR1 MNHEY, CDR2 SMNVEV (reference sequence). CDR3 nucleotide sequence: TGTGCCAGCAGTCTCCGTCCGAACACTGAAGCTTTCTTT. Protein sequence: CASSLRPNTEAFF.

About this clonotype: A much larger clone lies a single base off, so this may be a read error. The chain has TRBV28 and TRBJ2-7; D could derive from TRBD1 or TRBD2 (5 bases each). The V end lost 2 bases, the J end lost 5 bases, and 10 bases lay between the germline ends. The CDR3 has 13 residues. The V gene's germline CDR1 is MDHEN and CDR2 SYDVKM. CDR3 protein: CASSLTRGHEQYF. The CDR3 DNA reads TGTGCCAGCAGTTTAACTCGGGGCCACGAGCAGTACTTC.

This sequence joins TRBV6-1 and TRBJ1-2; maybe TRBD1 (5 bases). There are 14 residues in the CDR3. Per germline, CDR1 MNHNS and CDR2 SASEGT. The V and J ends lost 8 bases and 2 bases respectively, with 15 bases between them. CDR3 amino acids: CASGTDRKNYGYTF. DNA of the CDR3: TGTGCCAGCGGGACTGACAGAAAGAACTATGGCTACACCTTC.

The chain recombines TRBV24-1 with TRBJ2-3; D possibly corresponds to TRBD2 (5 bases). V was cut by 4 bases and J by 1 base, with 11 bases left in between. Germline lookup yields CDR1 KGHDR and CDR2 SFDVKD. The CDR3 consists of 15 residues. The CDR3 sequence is CATSESSGGTDTQYF. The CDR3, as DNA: TGTGCCACCAGTGAGTCGAGCGGAGGCACAGATACGCAGTATTTT.

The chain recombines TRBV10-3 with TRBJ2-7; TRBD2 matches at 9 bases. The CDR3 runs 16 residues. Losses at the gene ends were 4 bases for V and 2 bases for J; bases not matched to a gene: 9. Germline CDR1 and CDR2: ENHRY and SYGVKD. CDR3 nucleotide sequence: TGTGCCATCAGTGGAGGGGCGGGAGGGCAACCCTACGAGCAGTACTTC. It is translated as CAISGGAGGQPYEQYF.

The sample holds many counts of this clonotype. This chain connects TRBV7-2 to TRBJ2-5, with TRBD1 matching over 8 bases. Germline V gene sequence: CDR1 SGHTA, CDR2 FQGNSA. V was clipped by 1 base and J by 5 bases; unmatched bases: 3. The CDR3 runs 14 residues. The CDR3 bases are TGTGCCAGCAGCTTAGGCAGACAGGGGGAGACCCAGTACTTC. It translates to CASSLGRQGETQYF. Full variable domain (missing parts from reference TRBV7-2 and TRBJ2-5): GAGVSQSPSNKVTEKGKDVELRCDPISGHTALYWYRQSLGQGLEFLIYFQGNSAPDKSGLPSDRFSAERTGGSVSTLTIQRTQQEDSAVYLCASSLGRQGETQYFGPGTRLLVL.